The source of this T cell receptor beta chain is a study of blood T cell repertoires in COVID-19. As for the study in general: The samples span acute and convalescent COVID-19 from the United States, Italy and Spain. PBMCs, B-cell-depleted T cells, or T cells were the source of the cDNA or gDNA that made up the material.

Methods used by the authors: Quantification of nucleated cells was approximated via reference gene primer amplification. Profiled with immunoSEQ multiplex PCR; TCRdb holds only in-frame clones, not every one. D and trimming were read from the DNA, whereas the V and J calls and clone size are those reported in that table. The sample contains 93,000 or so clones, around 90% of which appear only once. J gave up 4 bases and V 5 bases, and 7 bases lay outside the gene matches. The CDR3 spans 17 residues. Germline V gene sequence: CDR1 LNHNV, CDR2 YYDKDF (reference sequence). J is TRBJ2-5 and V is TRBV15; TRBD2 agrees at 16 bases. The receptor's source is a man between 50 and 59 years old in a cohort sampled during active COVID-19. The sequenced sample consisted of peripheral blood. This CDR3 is CATSSGTSGGAGETQYF. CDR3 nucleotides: TGTGCCACCAGCTCCGGGACTAGCGGGGGGGCCGGAGAGACCCAGTACTTC. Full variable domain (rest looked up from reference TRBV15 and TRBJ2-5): DAMVIQNPRYQVTQFGKPVTLSCSQTLNHNVMYWYQQKSSQAPKLLFHYYDKDFNNEADTPDNFQSRRPNTSFCFLDIRSPGLGDTAMYLCATSSGTSGGAGETQYFGPGTRLLVL.